The sequence of this T cell receptor beta chain was determined in a study of blood T cell repertoires in COVID-19. Study-wide background: The study drew acute and convalescent COVID-19 samples from the United States, Italy and Spain. PBMCs, B-cell-depleted T cells, or T cells were the source of the cDNA or gDNA that made up the material.

This CDR3 has 17 amino acids. Looked up from germline, CDR1 is KGHDR and CDR2 is SFDVKD. V shed 9 bases, J shed 0 bases, and the junction held 13 bases outside the gene matches. Original processing notes: Reference gene primer amplification in the assay estimated nucleated cell counts. Sequencing was performed with immunoSEQ multiplex PCR; in TCRdb, only in-frame clones are kept and a portion is missing. From that table come the V and J calls and clone size; the DNA was used to work out D and trimming. The table includes under 85,000 clones, less than 90% detected once. Material: peripheral blood. This clonotype was obtained from a man older than 75 with acute or convalescent COVID-19. The chain is built from TRBV24-1 and TRBJ2-1; 7 positions agree with TRBD2. Here the CDR3 DNA reads TGTGCCACCTCTACACCCCTAGGCGGGAGCTCCTACAATGAGCAGTTCTTC. It encodes CATSTPLGGSSYNEQFF.